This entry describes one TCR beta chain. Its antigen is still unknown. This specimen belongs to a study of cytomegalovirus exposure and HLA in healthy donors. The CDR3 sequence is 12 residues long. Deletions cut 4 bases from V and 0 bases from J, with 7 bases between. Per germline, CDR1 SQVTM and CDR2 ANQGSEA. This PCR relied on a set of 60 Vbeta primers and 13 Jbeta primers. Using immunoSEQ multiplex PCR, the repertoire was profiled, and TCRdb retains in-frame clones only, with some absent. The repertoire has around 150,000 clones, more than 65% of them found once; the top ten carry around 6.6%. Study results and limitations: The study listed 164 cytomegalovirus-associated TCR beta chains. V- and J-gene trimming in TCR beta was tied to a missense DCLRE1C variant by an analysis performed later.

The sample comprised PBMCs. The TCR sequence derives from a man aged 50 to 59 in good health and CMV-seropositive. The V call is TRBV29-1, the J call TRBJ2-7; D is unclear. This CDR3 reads CSVGPSSYEQYF. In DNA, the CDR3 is TGCAGCGTTGGCCCCAGCTCCTACGAGCAGTACTTC.